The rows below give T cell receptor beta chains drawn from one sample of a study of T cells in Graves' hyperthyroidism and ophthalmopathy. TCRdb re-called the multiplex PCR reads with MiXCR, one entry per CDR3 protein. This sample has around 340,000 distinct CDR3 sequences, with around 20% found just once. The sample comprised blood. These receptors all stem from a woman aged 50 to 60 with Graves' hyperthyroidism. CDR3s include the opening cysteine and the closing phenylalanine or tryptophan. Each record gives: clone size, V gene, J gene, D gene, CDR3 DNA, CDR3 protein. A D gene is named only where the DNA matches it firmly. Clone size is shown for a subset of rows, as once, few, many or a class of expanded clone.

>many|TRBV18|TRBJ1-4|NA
TGTGCCAGCTCACGACAGGAATGGTCCGAAAAACTGTTTTTT
CASSRQEWSEKLFF
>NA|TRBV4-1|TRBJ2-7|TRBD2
TGCGCCAGCAGCCAAGAGGGACTAGCGGGAAGCTCCTACGAGCAGTACTTC
CASSQEGLAGSSYEQYF
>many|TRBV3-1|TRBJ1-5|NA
TGTGCCAGCAGCCAAGGCCACAACCGAAATCAGCCCCAGCATTTT
CASSQGHNRNQPQHF
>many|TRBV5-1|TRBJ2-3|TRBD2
TGCGCCAGCAGCTTGGCCGTTAGCGGGAGGGATACGCAGTATTTT
CASSLAVSGRDTQYF
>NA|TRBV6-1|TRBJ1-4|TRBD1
TGTGCCAGCAGCCGGGGACAGATTTATAATGAAAAACTGTTTTTT
CASSRGQIYNEKLFF
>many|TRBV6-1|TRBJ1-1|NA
TGTGCCAGCAGTACCAGGGGAACGAACACTGAAGCTTTCTTT
CASSTRGTNTEAFF
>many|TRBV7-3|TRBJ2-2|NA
TGTGCCAGCAGCCTCCTTCCTACCGGGGAGCTGTTTTTT
CASSLLPTGELFF
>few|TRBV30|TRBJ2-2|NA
TGTGCCCGAAACAGGGAATGGAACACCGGGGAGCTGTTTTTT
CARNREWNTGELFF
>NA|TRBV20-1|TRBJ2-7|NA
TGCAGTGCTAGGCAGGTATACGAGCAGTACTTC
CSARQVYEQYF
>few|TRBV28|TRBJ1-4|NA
TGTGCCAGCAGACTGACGCGTCCTAATGAAAAACTGTTTTTT
CASRLTRPNEKLFF
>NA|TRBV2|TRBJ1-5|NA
TGTGCCAGCAGTGACTCTCTGGGGCATCAGCCCCAGCATTTT
CASSDSLGHQPQHF
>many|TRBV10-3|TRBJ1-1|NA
TGTGCCATCACTCGGACCGGGGACACTGAAGCTTTCTTT
CAITRTGDTEAFF
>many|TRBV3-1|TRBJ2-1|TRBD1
TGTGCCAGCAGCCAATTGCAGGGGGCCTCCTACAATGAGCAGTTCTTC
CASSQLQGASYNEQFF
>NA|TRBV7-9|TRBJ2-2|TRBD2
TGTGCCAGCAGCACCACGGGACTAGCGGGGGGACCGAACACCGGGGAGCTGTTTTTT
CASSTTGLAGGPNTGELFF
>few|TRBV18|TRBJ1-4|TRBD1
TGTGCCAGCTCACTCGTCGCAAGGACAGGGGCGATTAATGGAAAACTGTTTTTT
CASSLVARTGAINGKLFF
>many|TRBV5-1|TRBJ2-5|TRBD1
TGCGCCAGCAGCGGGACGGGACAGGGGGCCGGTGAGACCCAGTACTTC
CASSGTGQGAGETQYF
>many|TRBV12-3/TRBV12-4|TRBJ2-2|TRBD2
TGTGCCAGCAGGGGACTAGCTACCACCGGGGAGCTGTTTTTT
CASRGLATTGELFF
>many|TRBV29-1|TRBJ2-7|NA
TGCAGCGTTATCCCAGGGGGGTATCACGAGCAGTACTTC
CSVIPGGYHEQYF
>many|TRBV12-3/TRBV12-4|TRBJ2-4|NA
TGTGCCAGCAGTAGTACAGGGAACATTCAGTACTTC
CASSSTGNIQYF
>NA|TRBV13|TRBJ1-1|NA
TGTGCCAGCAGCCGCCGGGGGGCGACTGAAGCTTTCTTT
CASSRRGATEAFF
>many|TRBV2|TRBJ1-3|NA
TGTGCCAGCAGGGCCCGCCAGGCTTCTGGAAACACCATATATTTT
CASRARQASGNTIYF
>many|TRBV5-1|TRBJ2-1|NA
TGCGCCAGCAGCTCGGCCGGGAACCAAGGCTGGAATGAGCAGTTCTTC
CASSSAGNQGWNEQFF
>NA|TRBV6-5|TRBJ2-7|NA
TGTGCCAGCAGTTCGGGTGGAGGGGTGCCTTCCTACGAGCAGTACTTC
CASSSGGGVPSYEQYF
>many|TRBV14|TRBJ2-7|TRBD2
TGTGCCAGCAGCCAGGGACTAGCGGGAGCAAGGGAGCAGTACTTC
CASSQGLAGAREQYF
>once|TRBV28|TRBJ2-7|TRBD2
TGTGCCAGTTGGGAGGGTCCCTACGAGCAGTACTTC
CASWEGPYEQYF
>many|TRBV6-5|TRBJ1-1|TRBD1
TGTGCCAGCAGTTACGATACGACAGGGGGATATGGCACTGAAGCTTTCTTT
CASSYDTTGGYGTEAFF
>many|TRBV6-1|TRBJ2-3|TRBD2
TGTGCCAGCAGTTACGGGGGGGCTACAGATACGCAGTATTTT
CASSYGGATDTQYF
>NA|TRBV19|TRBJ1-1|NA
TGTGCCAGTAGTATAGATCTATCCGGGATTGGTGAAGCTTACTTT
CASSIDLSGIGEAYF
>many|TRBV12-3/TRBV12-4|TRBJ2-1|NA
TGTGCCAGCAGTTTAGTCACACCCCGGACAAGGGAGAGCTCCTACAATGAGCAGTTCTTC
CASSLVTPRTRESSYNEQFF
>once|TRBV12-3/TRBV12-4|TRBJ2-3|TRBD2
TGTGCCAGCACCTCCTTAGGGACTAGCAGGGCTAGTACAGGTACGCAGTATTTT
CASTSLGTSRASTGTQYF
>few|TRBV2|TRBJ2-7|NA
TGTGCTTCCAGAGCGGCCTCCTACGAGCAGTACTTC
CASRAASYEQYF
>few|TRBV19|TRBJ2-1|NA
TGTGCCAGTAGCCAACTCCGGGGCGATGAGCAGTTCTTC
CASSQLRGDEQFF
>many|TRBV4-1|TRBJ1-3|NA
TGCGCCAGCAGCACTGATAGAGGAGGTAGTTCCTCTGGAAACACCATATATTTT
CASSTDRGGSSSGNTIYF
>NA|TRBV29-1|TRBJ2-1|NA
TGCAGCGTGTGGGGGGGGCTCAATGAGCAGTTCTTC
CSVWGGLNEQFF
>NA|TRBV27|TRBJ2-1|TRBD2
TGTGCCAGCAGTTTATTAGGTCGGGGGGGCTCGAGCTCCTACAATGAGCAGTTCTTC
CASSLLGRGGSSSYNEQFF
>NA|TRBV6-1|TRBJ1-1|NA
TGTGCCAGCAGTGGAGGGGGGGGGGGGACTGAAGCTTTCTTT
CASSGGGGGTEAFF
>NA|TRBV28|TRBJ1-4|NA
TGTGCCAGCACCCCCGGGGGTTTTAATGAAAAACTGTTTTTT
CASTPGGFNEKLFF
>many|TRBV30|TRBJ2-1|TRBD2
TGTGCCTGGAGTGTCTCTAGCGGGGCCCATGAGCAGTTCTTC
CAWSVSSGAHEQFF
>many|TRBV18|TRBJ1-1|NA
TGTGCCAGCCGCCAGGGGTCGAACACTGAAGCTTTCTTT
CASRQGSNTEAFF
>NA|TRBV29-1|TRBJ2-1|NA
TGCAGCGCCGAAGGGCTAGAAGAGCAGTTCTTC
CSAEGLEEQFF
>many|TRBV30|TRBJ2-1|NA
TGTGCCTGGAGTGCCTACGTGGATGAGCAGTTCTTC
CAWSAYVDEQFF
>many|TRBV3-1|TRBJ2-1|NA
TGTGCCAGCAGCACGGGCGGGCGAACCTACAATGAGCAGTTCTTC
CASSTGGRTYNEQFF
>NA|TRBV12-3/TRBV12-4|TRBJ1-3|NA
TGTGCCAGCAGTTTTGCCTCTGGTAACACCATATATTTT
CASSFASGNTIYF
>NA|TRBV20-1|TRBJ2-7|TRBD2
TGCAGTGCTAGCCTAGCGGGAGAACAGTACTTC
CSASLAGEQYF
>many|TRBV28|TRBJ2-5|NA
TGTGCCAGCAGTTCCGGGACGCCGGACAAAGGGACCCAGTACTTC
CASSSGTPDKGTQYF
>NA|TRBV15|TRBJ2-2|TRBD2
TGTGCCACTAGGTTGGGGAGGGCCGGGGAGCTGTTTTTT
CATRLGRAGELFF
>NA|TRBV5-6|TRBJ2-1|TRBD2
TGCGCCAGCAGCCAAGCAGCGGGGAGTTACAATGAGCAGTTCTTC
CASSQAAGSYNEQFF
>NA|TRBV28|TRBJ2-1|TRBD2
TGTGCCAGCAGTTTAAGTAGCGGGAGAAGCTCCTACAATGAGCAGTTCTTC
CASSLSSGRSSYNEQFF
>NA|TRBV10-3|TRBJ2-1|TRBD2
TGTGCCATCAGAGGAGCGGGAGGGCCTATCCAGTTCTTC
CAIRGAGGPIQFF
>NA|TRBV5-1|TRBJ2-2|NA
TGCGCCAGCAGCTTGGACGTGGGAGGCGCGACCGGGGAGCTGTTTTTT
CASSLDVGGATGELFF
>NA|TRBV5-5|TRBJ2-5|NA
TGTGCCAGCAGCTTGCAGAATTTGGAGACCCAGTACTTC
CASSLQNLETQYF
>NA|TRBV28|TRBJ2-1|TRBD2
TGTGCCAGCAGTAGCTCGGGACTAGCGGCCTCCTACAATGAGCAGTTCTTC
CASSSSGLAASYNEQFF
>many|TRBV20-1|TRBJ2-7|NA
TGCAGTGCTAGAGACCCCTTTAGTCCCCCCTACGAGCAGTACTTC
CSARDPFSPPYEQYF
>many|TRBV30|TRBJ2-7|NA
TGTGCCTGGAGTGTCGGCTCCTACGAGCAGTACTTC
CAWSVGSYEQYF
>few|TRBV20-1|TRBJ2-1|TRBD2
TGCAGTGCTAGAGATCCACGGGGGGTATGGAATGAGCAGTTCTTC
CSARDPRGVWNEQFF
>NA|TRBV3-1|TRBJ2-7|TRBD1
TGTGCCAGCAGCCAGGGGACAGGGGGTCTCTCCTACGAGCAGTACTTC
CASSQGTGGLSYEQYF